A selection of T cell receptor beta chains follows, all from one sample in a study of T cells in Graves' hyperthyroidism and ophthalmopathy. TCRdb redid the calling of the multiplex PCR reads with MiXCR, one entry per CDR3 protein. The sample lists 300,000 to 400,000 distinct CDR3 sequences, roughly 15% occurring once. Sequencing input: blood. The receptors stem from a woman younger than 45 with Graves' ophthalmopathy. Each CDR3 is given with its conserved first and last residue. The order of the fields is V gene, J gene, clone size, D gene, CDR3 DNA, CDR3 protein. The D gene is left open where the match is weak. Expanded clones are given a class, and other clones once, few, many or no size at all.

>TRBV11-2|TRBJ2-4|many|NA
TGTGCCAGCAGCCGGTATGGCGAAAACATTCAGTACTTC
CASSRYGENIQYF
>TRBV24-1|TRBJ1-6|many|NA
TGTGCCGTCCAACGGGTCCTTAATTCACCCCTCCACTTT
CAVQRVLNSPLHF
>TRBV3-1|TRBJ1-1|many|NA
TGTGCCAGCAGCCAAAGGAGGCACCAGAACACTGAAGCTTTCTTT
CASSQRRHQNTEAFF
>TRBV6-1|TRBJ2-3|many|TRBD2
TGTGCCAGCAAAGGACTAGGCACAGATACGCAGTATTTT
CASKGLGTDTQYF
>TRBV30|TRBJ2-1|many|NA
TGTGCCTGGACGTTGGCCGAGTTGCAGTTCTTC
CAWTLAELQFF
>TRBV7-8|TRBJ2-3|many|NA
TGTGCCAGCAGCCAGACGGACACTAGCACAGATACGCAGTATTTT
CASSQTDTSTDTQYF
>TRBV7-2|TRBJ2-3|few|TRBD2
TGTGCCAGCAGCTTGGCCCTAGCGGGGGTTTTAAAAGGGGATACGCAGTATTTT
CASSLALAGVLKGDTQYF
>TRBV7-2|TRBJ1-1|many|TRBD1
TGTGCCAGCAGCCCGGGCACAGGGGTGAACACTGAAGCTTTCTTT
CASSPGTGVNTEAFF
>TRBV5-1|TRBJ1-1|NA|TRBD1
TGCGCCAGCAGCTTGGGACAGGGCCGGGGCACTGAAGCTTTCTTT
CASSLGQGRGTEAFF
>TRBV5-5|TRBJ2-7|many|NA
TGTGCCAGCAGCCCCTCCTACGCGCAGTACTTC
CASSPSYAQYF
>TRBV7-2|TRBJ2-5|few|TRBD2
TGTGCCAGCAGCTTAGAGGGCGGGGGGGTTCGAGAGACCCAGTACTTC
CASSLEGGGVRETQYF
>TRBV30|TRBJ1-3|many|NA
TGTGCCCGGGTCGGCTCTGGAAACACCATATATTTT
CARVGSGNTIYF
>TRBV9|TRBJ2-3|many|TRBD1
TGTGCCAGCAGCTCACACCCGGAATGGATGGGGGACAGGGGCCCAGATACGCAGTATTTT
CASSSHPEWMGDRGPDTQYF
>TRBV5-6|TRBJ2-7|many|TRBD2
TGTGCCAGCAGCCCAGCGGGGGGCTTCTACGAGCAGTACTTC
CASSPAGGFYEQYF
>TRBV3-1|TRBJ1-4|many|NA
TGTGCCAGCAGACGGGGTATGGAAAAACTGTTTTTT
CASRRGMEKLFF
>TRBV7-9|TRBJ2-5|many|TRBD1
TGTGCCAGCAGCCGGGACAGGGGTTTTGAGACCCAGTACTTC
CASSRDRGFETQYF
>TRBV9|TRBJ1-5|many|TRBD1
TGTGCCAGCAGCCTCACAGGGGCGAACAATCAGCCCCAGCATTTT
CASSLTGANNQPQHF
>TRBV15|TRBJ1-5|many|NA
TGTGCCACCAGCAGAGATTCGAGAGGGTCGGGTCAGCCCCAGCATTTT
CATSRDSRGSGQPQHF
>TRBV2|TRBJ1-3|many|NA
TGTGCCAGCAGTGGACGTAGCTCTGGAAACACCATATATTTT
CASSGRSSGNTIYF
>TRBV4-1|TRBJ2-2|many|NA
TGCGCCAGCAGCCAAGGTTGGCAGGGTGAAGGGGAGCTGTTTTTT
CASSQGWQGEGELFF
>TRBV12-3/TRBV12-4|TRBJ2-1|NA|TRBD2
TGTGCCAGCAGTTTTGCGGGGGGGCACAATGAGCAGTTCTTC
CASSFAGGHNEQFF
>TRBV6-1|TRBJ2-7|many|TRBD1
TGTGCCAGCAGTGATTTGCGGGACAGGGGTCACGAGCAGTACTTC
CASSDLRDRGHEQYF
>TRBV28|TRBJ2-5|NA|TRBD2
TGTGCCAGCAGTGAAAGGATGGGGCGGGGGGGCGGTCACCAAGAGACCCAGTACTTC
CASSERMGRGGGHQETQYF
>TRBV6-5|TRBJ2-6|NA|NA
TGTGCCAGCAGTTACTCTGGGCGCAGAATCTCTGGGGCCAACGTCCTGACTTTC
CASSYSGRRISGANVLTF
>TRBV20-1|TRBJ2-5|many|TRBD2
TGCAGTGCCAACCCCCTACTCAGCGGGGGGGCAGGAGAGACCCAGTACTTC
CSANPLLSGGAGETQYF
>TRBV19|TRBJ1-2|few|NA
TGTGCCACGTCCCCCCCCAGCGTCAGCTATGGCTACACCTTC
CATSPPSVSYGYTF
>TRBV2|TRBJ1-6|many|NA
TGTGCCAGCAGTCCCCAGGGGAGCACCTATAATTCACCCCTCCACTTT
CASSPQGSTYNSPLHF
>TRBV11-1|TRBJ2-3|many|NA
TGTGCCAGCAGCGCCACTGTGGCTAGCACAGATACGCAGTATTTT
CASSATVASTDTQYF
>TRBV20-1|TRBJ1-2|many|NA
TGCAGTGCAGGGGAAGAGTTTAATGGCTACACCTTC
CSAGEEFNGYTF
>TRBV30|TRBJ2-7|many|TRBD1
TGTGCCTGGAGCGAGACAGGGATCTCCTACGAGCAGTACTTC
CAWSETGISYEQYF
>TRBV9|TRBJ2-4|many|NA
TGTGCCAGCAGCCCTGCACTGGTGGGGGCCAAAAACATTCAGTACTTC
CASSPALVGAKNIQYF
>TRBV28|TRBJ1-1|many|NA
TGTGCCAGCAGATGGACCCCCCCAGGGAACACTGAAGCTTTCTTT
CASRWTPPGNTEAFF
>TRBV11-2|TRBJ2-3|many|NA
TGTGCCAGCAGCCGCACAGATACGCAGTATTTT
CASSRTDTQYF
>TRBV6-1|TRBJ2-1|few|TRBD1
TGTGCCAGCGGCGGACAGGCCGACTACAATGAGCAGTTCTTC
CASGGQADYNEQFF
>TRBV18|TRBJ1-1|many|NA
TGTGCCAGCTCACCAACAGCGCTGAACACTGAAGCTTTCTTT
CASSPTALNTEAFF